This entry lists 15 T cell receptor beta chains sequenced from one sample in a study of quantifying T cell responses using KT2 cells (dated by TCRdb to 2016 to 2017). Background on the whole study: RNA was DNase-treated and reverse transcribed with TCR alpha and beta constant-region primers, mostly using SuperScript III.

Receptors were amplified or captured by UMI-ligation and nested PCR. The reads were generated on an Illumina MiSeq. Using T4 RNA ligase 1, a single-stranded oligonucleotide bearing the Illumina SP2 sequence plus a UMI was ligated onto the 3' end of the cDNA. PCR1 was run for approximately 4 cycles (98 degrees C for 15 s, 69 degrees C for 30 s, 72 degrees C for 40 s), and an equimolar mix of RC1.1 and RC1.2, covering TRBC1 and TRBC2, was used as the beta primer. Using fastp at Q25 and MiXCR, TCRdb reprocessed the public reads and kept productive beta chains. Every CDR3 protein is listed once, alongside the most common genes and DNA of its rows. The sample records approximately 54,000 distinct CDR3 sequences, around 10% of which are singletons. The ten top clones hold roughly a tenth of the sample. The sample was PBMCs spiked with cells of the T cell clone KT2. The receptors derive from a human donor.

The sample holds a few counts of this clonotype. V and J are TRBV20-1 and TRBJ2-7, with 7 positions matching TRBD2. The CDR3 consists of 14 residues. Losses at the gene ends were 3 bases for V and 7 bases for J; bases not matched to a gene: 12. CDR1 is DFQATT, CDR2 SNEGSKA, per germline (reference sequence). The CDR3 sequence is CSASTAGDPREQYF. The CDR3, as DNA: TGCAGTGCTAGTACCGCGGGAGACCCTAGGGAGCAGTACTTC.

Only a few counts were recorded for this clonotype. The chain uses TRBV29-1 and TRBJ2-2; weak D call: TRBD1 (6 bases). Per germline, CDR1 SQVTM and CDR2 ANQGSEA. Trimming removed 7 bases from V and 2 bases from J, with 14 bases in between. This CDR3 contains 14 residues. This CDR3 is CSASQGVNTGELFF. The DNA of the CDR3 is TGCAGCGCCTCACAGGGAGTTAACACCGGGGAGCTGTTTTTT.

This clonotype was observed at least ten times. The chain combines TRBV3-1 with TRBJ2-1, with no clear D. This CDR3 is built from 18 residues. Trimming pared 3 bases from V and 0 bases from J, leaving 18 bases between. The germline V gene has CDR1 LGHDT and CDR2 YNNKEL (reference sequence). CDR3 nucleotide sequence: TGTGCCAGCAGCCACCCAGCCGGTCTGCCGAGCTCCTACAATGAGCAGTTCTTC. It encodes CASSHPAGLPSSYNEQFF.

V and J are TRBV5-1 and TRBJ2-7, with D possibly being TRBD1 (5 bases). This CDR3 contains 16 residues. Trimming stripped 0 bases from V and 0 bases from J, with 13 bases between. The germline CDR1 and CDR2 sequences are SGHRS and YFSETQ. DNA of the CDR3: TGCGCCAGCAGCTTGGGGGGCGGCGGAAGCTCCTACGAGCAGTACTTC. It yields the protein CASSLGGGGSSYEQYF.

Only a few counts were recorded for this clonotype. CDR3 protein: CASSYHGQGAYNEQFF. The DNA for the CDR3 is TGTGCCAGCAGTTACCACGGACAGGGGGCGTACAATGAGCAGTTCTTC. The chain uses TRBV6-2 or TRBV6-3 and TRBJ2-1; 11 nucleotides line up with TRBD1. CDR1 and CDR2 from the germline V gene are MNHEY and SVGEGT. Losses at the gene ends were 2 bases for V and 4 bases for J; bases not matched to a gene: 4. CDR3 length: 16 amino acids.

The V call is TRBV19, the J call TRBJ2-7; no definite D call. The CDR3 extends over 14 amino acids. CDR1 is LNHDA, CDR2 SQIVND, per germline (reference sequence). V lost 4 bases and J 2 bases, leaving 12 bases between the germline ends. CDR3 in DNA: TGTGCCAGTAGTAGAGAATCAGAAACCTACGAGCAGTACTTC. It encodes CASSRESETYEQYF.

This sequence joins TRBV5-4 and TRBJ2-5; D perhaps matches TRBD1 (7 bases). Trimming pared 9 bases from V and 4 bases from J, leaving 22 bases between. There are 15 residues in the CDR3. Germline V CDR1 and CDR2: SGHNT, YYREEE (reference sequence). The CDR3 DNA follows: TGTGCCACGGAGGAACAGGGGACTCTAGGAGAGACCCAGTACTTC. Its translation: CATEEQGTLGETQYF.

V is TRBV11-3 and J is TRBJ1-4; D is perhaps TRBD1 (6 bases). The CDR3 has 14 residues. Germline CDR1 reads SGHNT; CDR2 reads YENEEA. Between the trimmed V and J ends, which lost 2 bases and 5 bases, there was a span of 9 bases. In DNA form, the CDR3 reads TGTGCCAGCAGCTTATCCAGGGGCAATGAAAAACTGTTTTTT. This sequence encodes CASSLSRGNEKLFF. Looking up the rest from reference TRBV11-3 and TRBJ1-4 gives the full variable domain: EAGVVQSPRYKIIEKKQPVAFWCNPISGHNTLYWYLQNLGQGPELLIRYENEEAVDDSQLPKDRFSAERLKGVDSTLKIQPAELGDSAVYLCASSLSRGNEKLFFGSGTQLSVL.

The gene calls are TRBV12-3 or TRBV12-4 and TRBJ2-7, with 7 bases lining up with TRBD1. The CDR3 extends over 15 amino acids. V was pared by 5 bases and J by 3 bases, with 10 bases of the junction left unmatched. CDR3 sequence: CASSLQTGVGYEQYF. The CDR3 region has the DNA TGTGCCAGCAGTCTCCAAACAGGGGTGGGCTACGAGCAGTACTTC.

This clonotype has just a few counts. This chain connects TRBV7-8 to TRBJ1-6; maybe TRBD1 (6 bases). CDR3 length: 16 residues. Per germline, CDR1 SGHVS and CDR2 FQNEAQ. V was pared by 5 bases and J by 0 bases, with 11 bases between. CDR3 in DNA: TGTGCCAGCAGCCCTCAGGGGAGCTCCTATAATTCACCCCTCCACTTT. Amino acids: CASSPQGSSYNSPLHF. Using reference TRBV7-8 and TRBJ1-6 for the parts outside the CDR3, the full variable domain is GAGVSQSPRYKVAKRGQDVALRCDPISGHVSLFWYQQALGQGPEFLTYFQNEAQLDKSGLPSDRFFAERPEGSVSTLKIQRTQQEDSAVYLCASSPQGSSYNSPLHFGNGTRLTVT.

This clonotype has more than one count but fewer than ten. The chain joins TRBV2 to TRBJ1-2, with no clear D. CDR1 is SNHLY, CDR2 FYNNEI, per germline. The CDR3 consists of 11 residues. V dropped 1 base and J dropped 7 bases, with 4 bases sitting between them. CDR3 sequence (DNA): TGTGCCAGCAGTGAAGAGGGTGGCTACACCTTC. Translating gives CASSEEGGYTF. The full variable domain, in which reference TRBV2 and TRBJ1-2 provide the parts outside the CDR3, is EPEVTQTPSHQVTQMGQEVILRCVPISNHLYFYWYRQILGQKVEFLVSFYNNEISEKSEIFDDQFSVERPDGSNFTLKIRSTKLEDSAMYFCASSEEGGYTFGSGTRLTVV.

In its sample, this clonotype was seen many times. The V call is TRBV20-1, the J call TRBJ2-1; 12 bases agree with TRBD2. After removal of 0 bases from V and 8 bases from J, the junction contained 11 bases not matched to a gene. Germline V gene lookup returns CDR1 DFQATT and CDR2 SNEGSKA (reference sequence). The CDR3 spans 17 residues. CDR3 coding DNA: TGCAGTGCTAGAGATCCACTAGCGGGAGGTGTTAATGATGAGCAGTTCTTC. Amino acids: CSARDPLAGGVNDEQFF.

This clonotype was observed many times. The genes are TRBV4-3 and TRBJ2-5; 11 bases are shared with TRBD2. The CDR3 is 15 residues long. The germline V gene encodes CDR1 LGHNA and CDR2 YSLEER. Losses at the gene ends were 1 base for V and 4 bases for J; bases not matched to a gene: 2. CDR3 region: CASSQGLAGRETQYF. The CDR3 DNA reads TGCGCCAGCAGCCAAGGACTAGCGGGAAGAGAGACCCAGTACTTC.

The chain combines TRBV6-5 with TRBJ2-7, with 13 nucleotides matching TRBD2. The CDR3 is made up of 14 amino acids. From germline, CDR1 is MNHEY and CDR2 SVGAGI. The J segment lost 6 bases and the V segment lost 5 bases, leaving 4 bases of the junction unmatched. This CDR3 reads CASSQLAGGPEQYF. CDR3 sequence (DNA): TGTGCCAGCAGTCAACTAGCGGGAGGGCCCGAGCAGTACTTC.

Only a few counts were recorded for this clonotype. This chain connects TRBV7-9 to TRBJ2-2; D is uncertain. CDR1 and CDR2 from the germline V gene are SEHNR and FQNEAQ (reference sequence). This CDR3 comprises 15 residues. The ends were cut back, 0 bases at V and 3 bases at J, with 8 bases in the middle. The CDR3 nucleotides read TGTGCCAGCAGCTTAGCCTGGGTAGACACCGGGGAGCTGTTTTTT. Translating it yields CASSLAWVDTGELFF. Supplemented by reference TRBV7-9 and TRBJ2-2, the full variable domain reads DTGVSQNPRHKITKRGQNVTFRCDPISEHNRLYWYRQTLGQGPEFLTYFQNEAQLEKSRLLSDRFSAERPKGSFSTLEIQRTEQGDSAMYLCASSLAWVDTGELFFGEGSRLTVL.